Here is one TCR beta chain with its context. This entry comes from a study of blood T cell repertoires in COVID-19. Some clones are missing from TCRdb's copy, which holds only in-frame ones; the method was immunoSEQ multiplex PCR. The sample has some 200,000 clones, approximately 82% seen once. Germline lookup yields CDR1 SGHTA and CDR2 FQGNSA. CDR3 length: 14 residues. Deletions cut 6 bases from V and 6 bases from J, with 17 bases between. The clonotype originates from a middle-aged woman who had recovered from COVID-19. This sequence joins TRBV7-2 and TRBJ1-2, with D perhaps TRBD1 (5 bases). The sequenced sample consisted of peripheral blood. CDR3 in DNA: TGTGCCAGCAGGCCCACACCGGGGGGTAATGGCTACACCTTC. Translating it yields CASRPTPGGNGYTF.